This T cell receptor (beta chain) comes out of a study of T cells in Graves' hyperthyroidism and ophthalmopathy. Amplification targeted TCR beta CDR3 regions from RNA transcripts. The primer set for the first-round RT-PCR of the TCR CDR3 was HTBI. TCRdb called the multiplex PCR reads again in MiXCR, with one record for every CDR3 protein. The sample holds more than 650,000 distinct CDR3 sequences, 14% seen once. General study results and limits: Researchers report that a 13 V-J model separated ophthalmopathy from stable hyperthyroidism.

This clonotype was counted ten times or more. Its antigen is undetermined. Diagnoses were established using clinical symptoms, serum thyroxine and TRAb, thyroid ultrasound and orbital computed tomography. PBMCs were obtained from approximately 10 ml fresh peripheral blood. The V gene lost 8 bases and the J gene lost 5 bases, with 28 bases spanning the gap. The germline V gene has CDR1 SQVTM and CDR2 ANQGSEA. The CDR3 has 17 residues. This TCR derives from a woman aged 18-29 years with Graves' hyperthyroidism. J is TRBJ1-5 and V is TRBV29-1; D unresolved. The source material was blood. In nucleotides, the CDR3 is TGCAGCCTATACTTCCCTGTCCATCCGGCCGCCTATCAGCCCCAGCATTTT. It is translated as CSLYFPVHPAAYQPQHF.